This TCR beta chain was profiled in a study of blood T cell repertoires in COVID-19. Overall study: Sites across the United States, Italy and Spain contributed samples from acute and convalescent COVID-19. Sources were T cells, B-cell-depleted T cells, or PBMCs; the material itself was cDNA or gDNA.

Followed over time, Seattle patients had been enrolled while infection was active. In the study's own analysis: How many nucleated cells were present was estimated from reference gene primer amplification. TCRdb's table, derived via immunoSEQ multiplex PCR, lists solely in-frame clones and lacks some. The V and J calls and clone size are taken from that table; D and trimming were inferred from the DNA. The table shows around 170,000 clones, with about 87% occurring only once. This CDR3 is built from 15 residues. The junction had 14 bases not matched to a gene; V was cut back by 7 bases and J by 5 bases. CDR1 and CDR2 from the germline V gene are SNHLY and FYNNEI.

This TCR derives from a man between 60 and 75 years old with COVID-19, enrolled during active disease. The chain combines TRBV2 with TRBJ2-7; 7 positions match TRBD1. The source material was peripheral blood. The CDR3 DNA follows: TGTGCCAGCATTAAGAACAGGGGCACTTCCCACGAGCAGTACTTC. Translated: CASIKNRGTSHEQYF.